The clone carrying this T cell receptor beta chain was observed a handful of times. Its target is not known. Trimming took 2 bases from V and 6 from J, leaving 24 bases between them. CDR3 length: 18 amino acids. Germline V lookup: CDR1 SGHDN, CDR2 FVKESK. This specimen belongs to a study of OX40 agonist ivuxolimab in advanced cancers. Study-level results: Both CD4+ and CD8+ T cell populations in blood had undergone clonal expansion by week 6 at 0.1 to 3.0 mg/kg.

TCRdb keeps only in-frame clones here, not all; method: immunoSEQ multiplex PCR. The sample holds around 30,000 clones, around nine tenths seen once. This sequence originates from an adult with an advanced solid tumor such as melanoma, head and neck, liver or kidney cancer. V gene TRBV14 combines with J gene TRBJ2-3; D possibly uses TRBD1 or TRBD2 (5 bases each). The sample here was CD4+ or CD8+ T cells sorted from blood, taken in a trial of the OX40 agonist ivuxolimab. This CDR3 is CASSQQSHTGTLIDTQYF. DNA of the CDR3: TGTGCCAGCAGCCAACAAAGTCATACCGGGACGCTCATCGATACGCAGTATTTT.